This record looks at one T cell receptor (beta chain) sequence and its context. Its antigen is as yet unknown. This entry comes from a study of graft-versus-host responses after intestinal transplantation. Across the whole study: In this cohort, recipients had multivisceral, liver-intestinal, or isolated intestinal transplants. Anti-thymocyte globulin was used for induction in all recipients, who then took tacrolimus and steroids for approximately three years.

The CDR3 is 13 residues long. The V and J ends lost 6 bases and 9 bases respectively, with 15 bases between them. Germline CDR1 MNHNS, CDR2 SASEGT. Assay used: immunoSEQ multiplex PCR; TCRdb lists only in-frame clones, some missing. Altogether 140,000 or so clones are present, about 90% being singletons, with the ten largest covering around 0.19%. Study outcomes and limitations: Analysis identified GvH clones in recipient marrow, with some appearing first in ileum or blood. In patients with graft-donor T cell macrochimerism, allograft graft-versus-host to host-versus-graft clonal ratios were high.

The sequencing here drew on unstimulated CD4+ T cells sorted from spleen or lymph node cells, taken before intestinal transplant. The chain joins TRBV6-1 to TRBJ2-1, with a tentative D call TRBD2 (6 bases). This sequence was found in a human donor who received an intestinal transplant. The DNA of the CDR3 is TGTGCCAGCAGGGCAACCCTGGAGGGTGAGCAGTTCTTC. Amino acids: CASRATLEGEQFF.